The 30 T cell receptor beta chains presented below share a single source sample, sequenced in a study of T cell repertoires in ileal Crohn's disease. TCRdb keeps only in-frame clones here, not all; method: immunoSEQ multiplex PCR. The repertoire consists of approximately 7,700 clones, with approximately 96% occurring once and the leading ten covering over 0.2%. The sample consisted of ileal tissue. Receptors originate from an adult with Crohn's disease.

The rearrangement joins TRBV2 to TRBJ1-5, with D hard to call. V was cut by 2 bases and J by 2 bases, with 13 bases left in between. The CDR3 runs to 16 residues. Per germline, CDR1 SNHLY and CDR2 FYNNEI. The CDR3 here is CASSESSRFGNQPQHF. CDR3 nucleotide sequence: TGTGCCAGCAGTGAATCTTCACGGTTCGGCAATCAGCCCCAGCATTTT. The full variable domain, rest sourced from reference TRBV2 and TRBJ1-5, is EPEVTQTPSHQVTQMGQEVILRCVPISNHLYFYWYRQILGQKVEFLVSFYNNEISEKSEIFDDQFSVERPDGSNFTLKIRSTKLEDSAMYFCASSESSRFGNQPQHFGDGTRLSIL.

The chain employs TRBV30 and TRBJ2-7; 8 nucleotides align to TRBD2. The trim removed 0 bases at V and 6 bases at J, leaving 7 bases unmatched. Germline loops: CDR1 GTSNPN, CDR2 SVGIG (reference sequence). The CDR3 loop spans 14 amino acids. The DNA for the CDR3 is TGTGCCTGGAGTGTACTGGCGGGGGGCCTCGAGCAGTACTTC. This codes for CAWSVLAGGLEQYF.

The V and J genes are TRBV10-3 and TRBJ2-6, with 9 bases fitting TRBD1. Germline V CDR1 and CDR2: ENHRY, SYGVKD. CDR3 length equals 15 residues. The CDR3 DNA reads as TGTGCTTCACAGGGGGCGGGCTCTGGGGCCAACGTCCTGACTTTC. Residues: CASQGAGSGANVLTF.

The J gene is TRBJ1-2, the V gene TRBV28; D remains unclear. V lost 5 bases and J 8 bases, leaving 12 bases between the germline ends. CDR3 size: 12 residues. CDR1 MDHEN and CDR2 SYDVKM come from the germline V gene. The CDR3 is CASSLMTGGYTF. In DNA form, the CDR3 reads TGTGCCAGCAGTCTAATGACTGGGGGCTACACCTTC.

The gene calls are TRBV4-3 and TRBJ1-2, with 9 bases aligning to TRBD1. The CDR3 runs 16 residues. With V trimmed by 0 bases and J by 5 bases, 7 bases remained unmatched. Germline V lookup: CDR1 LGHNA, CDR2 YSLEER. Here the CDR3 reads CASSQEGTGSAYGYTF. The CDR3 nucleotides read TGCGCCAGCAGCCAAGAAGGGACAGGGTCGGCATATGGCTACACCTTC.

This chain links TRBV6-1 with TRBJ1-6, with D uncertain. The CDR3 has 15 residues. V lost 4 bases, J lost 5 bases, and 12 bases lay in between. The germline V gene encodes CDR1 MNHNS and CDR2 SASEGT. The CDR3 here is CASSGGKPNNSPLHF. Here the CDR3 DNA reads TGTGCCAGCAGTGGAGGGAAACCAAATAATTCACCCCTCCACTTT.

This chain uses TRBV29-1 with TRBJ2-3; D perhaps matches TRBD2 (5 bases). Germline CDR1 and CDR2: SQVTM and ANQGSEA. CDR3 length equals 11 residues. Trimming removed 7 bases from V and 9 bases from J, with 14 bases in between. The CDR3 spells CSAELGWTQYF. In DNA, the CDR3 is TGCAGCGCCGAACTAGGGTGGACGCAGTATTTT.

V usage is TRBV27 and J usage is TRBJ1-5; 10 bases align to TRBD1. Trimming took 1 base from V and 7 from J; bases not matched to a gene: 10. Germline V gene lookup returns CDR1 MNHEY and CDR2 SMNVEV (reference sequence). CDR3 length: 17 amino acids. The chain's CDR3 is CASSLYSGQGKGQPQHF. The CDR3 DNA reads TGTGCCAGCAGTTTATACTCGGGACAGGGGAAGGGGCAGCCCCAGCATTTT.

In its sample, this clone was seen once. CDR3 nucleotides: TGCGCCAGCAGCCAAGACCCCGGGTACTATGGCTACACCTTC. As protein: CASSQDPGYYGYTF. This chain links TRBV4-1 with TRBJ1-2; D is ambiguous. There are 14 residues in the CDR3. Trimming removed 0 bases from V and 3 bases from J, with 8 bases in between. Germline CDR1 reads MGHRA; CDR2 reads YSYEKL.

The rearrangement joins TRBV11-3 to TRBJ2-2, with TRBD2 matching over 12 bases. The V gene end was trimmed by 1 base and the J gene end by 2 bases; junction bases not matched to a gene: 2. Germline CDR1 SGHNT, CDR2 YENEEA. The CDR3 is made up of 17 amino acids. The CDR3 sequence is CASSLALAGGNTGELFF. DNA of the CDR3: TGTGCCAGCAGCTTAGCACTAGCGGGGGGAAACACCGGGGAGCTGTTTTTT.

Remarks on this clone: Relative to the germline gene, one junction end is altered; a read error may explain this. The V gene is TRBV12-5, the J gene TRBJ1-1, with D possibly matching TRBD1 (6 bases). Germline CDR1 and CDR2: LGHNT and FRNRAP. CDR3 length equals 11 residues. The CDR3 sequence: CASGLVNRVSF. The CDR3, as DNA: TGTGCTAGTGGTTTGGTCAACAGGGTTTCCTTT.

V usage is TRBV4-2 and J usage is TRBJ2-2; tentative D call: TRBD2 (6 bases). This CDR3 has 15 residues. Germline CDR1 and CDR2: LGHNA and YNFKEQ. The ends were cut back, 2 bases at V and 6 bases at J, with 13 bases in the middle. CDR3 residues: CASSQSGWEAGELFF. Here the CDR3 DNA reads TGTGCCAGCAGCCAAAGCGGGTGGGAGGCCGGGGAGCTGTTTTTT.

CDR3 protein: CASTRPGLEETEAFF. CDR3 nucleotide sequence: TGTGCCAGCACCCGGCCAGGGCTTGAGGAAACTGAAGCTTTCTTT. This rearrangement joins TRBV28 to TRBJ1-1; TRBD1 is a possible D gene (5 bases). The V gene lost 7 bases and the J gene lost 5 bases, with 20 bases spanning the gap. This CDR3 spans 15 amino acids. The germline CDR1 and CDR2 sequences are MDHEN and SYDVKM.

V and J are TRBV30 and TRBJ2-7; TRBD1 aligns across 8 bases. J lost 2 bases, V lost 2 bases, and 8 bases had no gene match. This CDR3 comprises 15 residues. CDR1 is GTSNPN and CDR2 is SVGIG in the germline V gene (reference sequence). The DNA for the CDR3 is TGTGCCTGGAGTTTCTACGGGACAGGTCCCTACGAGCAGTACTTC. This encodes CAWSFYGTGPYEQYF.

The chain carries TRBV5-4 and TRBJ1-6; D is unresolved. V gave up 2 bases and J gave up 7 bases, with 7 bases separating them. The germline V gene encodes CDR1 SGHNT and CDR2 YYREEE (reference sequence). This CDR3 is 13 amino acids long. The CDR3 is CASSFRENSPLHF. The CDR3 nucleotides are TGTGCCAGCAGCTTTCGCGAAAATTCACCCCTCCACTTT.

CDR3 in amino acids: CASRPRGTADTQYF. CDR3 coding DNA: TGTGCCAGCAGACCCAGGGGGACGGCAGATACGCAGTATTTT. This rearrangement joins TRBV2 to TRBJ2-3; 7 positions agree with TRBD1. Germline CDR1 and CDR2: SNHLY and FYNNEI. With 6 bases clipped from V and 4 bases from J, the junction kept 7 bases outside the gene matches. This CDR3 is 14 amino acids long.

The chain couples TRBV6-5 to TRBJ1-4; weak D call: TRBD1 (5 bases). The V end was cut by 5 bases, the J end by 6 bases, with 13 bases between. The germline V gene encodes CDR1 MNHEY and CDR2 SVGAGI. The length of the CDR3 is 14 residues. The CDR3 region is CASSTGKRDEKLFF. CDR3 nucleotides: TGTGCCAGCAGTACAGGCAAAAGGGATGAAAAACTGTTTTTT.

This chain links TRBV29-1 with TRBJ1-1, with 7 bases matching TRBD1. Trimming took 6 bases from V and 0 from J; bases not matched to a gene: 4. CDR3 length equals 13 residues. From germline, CDR1 is SQVTM and CDR2 ANQGSEA. The chain's CDR3 is CSVETGMNTEAFF. CDR3 nucleotide sequence: TGCAGCGTCGAGACAGGGATGAACACTGAAGCTTTCTTT.

The genes are TRBV10-3 and TRBJ2-3, with D tentatively TRBD2 (6 bases). V lost 9 bases and J 2 bases, leaving 12 bases between the germline ends. Germline V CDR1 and CDR2: ENHRY, SYGVKD. The CDR3 has 13 amino acids. CDR3 sequence reads: CAIAGFHTDTQYF. The CDR3 DNA reads TGTGCCATTGCGGGGTTCCACACAGATACGCAGTATTTT.

V is TRBV9 and J is TRBJ2-5; TRBD1 is a possible D gene (6 bases). Germline V gene data show CDR1 as SGDLS and CDR2 as YYNGEE. CDR3 length: 17 residues. The ends were cut back, 0 bases at V and 2 bases at J, with 17 bases in the middle. CDR3 nucleotides: TGTGCCAGCAGCGTAGGTGAACAGGGTGGGGCTCAAGAGACCCAGTACTTC. Amino acid sequence: CASSVGEQGGAQETQYF.

The CDR3 here is CASSYSIQGAGNTIYF. As DNA, the CDR3 is TGTGCCAGCAGTTACTCGATTCAGGGGGCTGGAAACACCATATATTTT. This sequence joins TRBV6-6 and TRBJ1-3, with 7 bases matching TRBD1. V lost 0 bases to trimming and J lost 2 bases; unmatched junction nucleotides: 4. Germline V gene lookup returns CDR1 MNHNY and CDR2 SVGAGI (reference sequence). The CDR3 spans 16 residues.

V gene TRBV28 combines with J gene TRBJ2-6, with 8 positions matching TRBD2. This CDR3 has 15 amino acids. V dropped 10 bases and J dropped 2; count of bases not matched to a gene: 7. Germline V lookup: CDR1 MDHEN, CDR2 SYDVKM. Written as DNA, the CDR3 is TGTGCCACCCGGGGGGGGGTCGCTGGGGCCAACGTCCTGACTTTC. Translation gives CATRGGVAGANVLTF.

V gene TRBV7-9 combines with J gene TRBJ1-2; TRBD1 is a possible D gene (6 bases). This CDR3 is built from 11 residues. CDR1 is SEHNR, CDR2 FQNEAQ, per germline (reference sequence). Trimming pared 6 bases from V and 8 bases from J, leaving 10 bases between. The CDR3 spells CASSRDTGYTF. CDR3 in DNA: TGTGCCAGCAGTCGGGACACAGGCTACACCTTC. Combining the CDR3 with reference TRBV7-9 and TRBJ1-2 gives the whole variable domain DTGVSQNPRHKITKRGQNVTFRCDPISEHNRLYWYRQTLGQGPEFLTYFQNEAQLEKSRLLSDRFSAERPKGSFSTLEIQRTEQGDSAMYLCASSRDTGYTFGSGTRLTVV.

V usage is TRBV29-1 and J usage is TRBJ1-5; D is unresolved. Trimming shortened V by 4 bases and J by 1 base, and 8 bases separated the two germline ends. Germline V gene sequence: CDR1 SQVTM, CDR2 ANQGSEA. The CDR3 spans 13 residues. DNA of the CDR3: TGCAGCGTTGGTCCAGGAAGCAATCAGCCCCAGCATTTT. It codes for CSVGPGSNQPQHF.

The chain has TRBV19 and TRBJ2-1; D remains unclear. The CDR3 loop spans 16 amino acids. V was clipped by 1 base and J by 6 bases, with 16 bases between them. Germline CDR1 reads LNHDA; CDR2 reads SQIVND (reference sequence). Here the CDR3 reads CASSIGASWLGNEQFF. The CDR3 nucleotides are TGTGCCAGTAGTATAGGTGCTAGTTGGCTCGGCAATGAGCAGTTCTTC.

The chain uses TRBV9 and TRBJ2-3; D not resolved. This CDR3 is 12 amino acids long. Trimming shortened V by 2 bases and J by 6 bases, and 7 bases separated the two germline ends. Germline V gene lookup returns CDR1 SGDLS and CDR2 YYNGEE. As DNA, the CDR3 is TGTGCCAGCAGCGTCGTGTCGGATACGCAGTATTTT. Protein sequence: CASSVVSDTQYF.

The CDR3 nucleotides are TGTGCCAGCAGAGGCGGCGGGGGAGACACCGGGGAGCTGTTTTTT. It codes for CASRGGGGDTGELFF. The rearrangement uses TRBV11-3 and TRBJ2-2, with 7 bases identical to TRBD2. The CDR3 has 15 amino acids. Germline V gives CDR1 SGHNT, CDR2 YENEEA. The V gene end was trimmed by 6 bases and the J gene end by 3 bases; junction bases not matched to a gene: 7. The whole variable domain, filled in from reference TRBV11-3 and TRBJ2-2, reads EAGVVQSPRYKIIEKKQPVAFWCNPISGHNTLYWYLQNLGQGPELLIRYENEEAVDDSQLPKDRFSAERLKGVDSTLKIQPAELGDSAVYLCASRGGGGDTGELFFGEGSRLTVL.

The chain couples TRBV6-6 to TRBJ2-7, with 9 bases fitting TRBD1. The CDR3 is 16 residues long. The germline V gene encodes CDR1 MNHNY and CDR2 SVGAGI (reference sequence). The J segment lost 6 bases and the V segment lost 0 bases, leaving 9 bases of the junction unmatched. CDR3 in amino acids: CASSYSPGTGTREQYF. The CDR3 nucleotides read TGTGCCAGCAGTTACTCCCCCGGGACAGGGACTCGCGAGCAGTACTTC.

J is TRBJ2-3 and V is TRBV5-6; TRBD2 matches 14 bases. Germline CDR1 and CDR2: SGHDT and YYEEEE. The CDR3 is 15 residues long. V lost 4 bases to trimming and J lost 8 bases; unmatched junction nucleotides: 6. The CDR3: CASSQGLAGGVTQYF. The DNA for the CDR3 is TGTGCCAGCAGCCAAGGACTAGCGGGGGGTGTTACGCAGTATTTT.

The genes are TRBV13 and TRBJ2-5; D might be TRBD2 (6 bases). This CDR3 has 14 amino acids. Trimming took off 4 bases at V and 4 bases at J, with 13 bases between the two ends. Looked up from germline, CDR1 is PRHDT and CDR2 is FYEKMQ (reference sequence). The CDR3 sequence is CASSSGLPLETQYF. The CDR3 nucleotides are TGTGCCAGCAGCTCGGGACTTCCTCTAGAGACCCAGTACTTC.